One and the same sample provided the 4 T cell receptor beta chains below, sequenced in a study of molecular identifiers for immune sequencing clone quantification. TCRdb re-derived calls from the PCR reads in MiXCR, one entry per CDR3 protein. This sample carries some 590,000 distinct CDR3 sequences, about 25% of them seen once, and the ten largest clones take 0.78%. Sequencing was performed on naive CD8+ T cells from blood, with Jurkat cell RNA spiked in. The subset: FACS-sorted CD8+CD4-CCR7+CD45RA+ naive T cells. The source is a human donor in good health. Some libraries in this study had Jurkat cell RNA spiked in.

Concerning this clonotype: Since a much larger clone is just one base distant, this may be a read error. The CDR3 DNA reads as TGTGCCAGCAATCCTGCTGGGGCCAACGTCCTGACTTTC. Its translation: CASNPAGANVLTF. The chain recombines TRBV12-3 or TRBV12-4 with TRBJ2-6; no firm D call. The CDR3 is 13 amino acids. Trimming removed 7 bases from V and 2 bases from J, with 6 bases in between.

As to this clonotype: A read error may explain this, as a much larger clone is one base away. This likely comes from a read error, as the CDR3 has no conserved phenylalanine or tryptophan at its end. The gene calls are TRBV6-5 and TRBJ2-7, with D perhaps TRBD2 (6 bases). V lost 5 bases and J lost 2, with 10 bases in between. The CDR3 covers 13 residues. Germline lookup yields CDR1 MNHEY and CDR2 SVGAGI. CDR3 region: CASSGGLTYEQYS. The CDR3 DNA reads TGTGCCAGCAGTGGGGGACTTACCTACGAGCAGTACTCC.

The V gene is TRBV5-5, the J gene TRBJ2-7, with TRBD1 matching 8 bases. Germline-derived CDR1 and CDR2 are SGHKS and YYEKEE (reference sequence). The V segment lost 3 bases and the J segment 0 bases; nucleotides outside the gene matches: 5. The CDR3 is 15 residues long. CDR3 DNA sequence: TGTGCCAGCAGCTCAGGGGGCCTGAGCTCCTACGAGCAGTACTTC. Protein: CASSSGGLSSYEQYF.

This clonotype turned up a few times. The chain employs TRBV7-6 and TRBJ1-1; D not certain. V gave up 5 bases and J gave up 7 bases, with 11 bases separating them. CDR3 size: 12 residues. The germline CDR1 and CDR2 sequences are SGHVS and FNYEAQ. The CDR3 nucleotides read TGTGCCAGCAGCCATTTCGGTCTTGAAGCTTTCTTT. Its translation is CASSHFGLEAFF.